This TCR beta chain was documented in a study of Ad26.COV2.S vaccination and SARS-CoV-2 variants. Overall study findings and caveats: Total responses of T cells may have been underestimated by the analyses of TCR breadth and depth. The authors reported substantial breadth in spike-specific CD8+ and CD4+ T cell responses after vaccination. Participants given vaccine showed non-spike TCR breadth similar to that of placebo recipients. It was vaccine recipients, not placebo recipients, who had the higher spike-specific TCR breadth.

The germline V gene has CDR1 LNHDA and CDR2 SQIVND (reference sequence). This CDR3 is 16 amino acids long. V lost 3 bases, J lost 2 bases, and 7 bases stayed unmatched. Of note for this clone: The antigen is unknown.

TCRdb's table, derived via immunoSEQ multiplex PCR, lists solely in-frame clones and lacks some. The sample shows approximately 340,000 clones, just over 90% of them seen only once. The genes are TRBV19 and TRBJ2-1, with 7 bases aligning to TRBD2. Sequenced material: peripheral blood, taken after recovery from COVID-19. The receptor's source is a human donor who had recovered from COVID-19. CDR3 nucleotide sequence: TGTGCCAGTAGTATTTCAAGCGGGGCTACCTACAATGAGCAGTTCTTC. It specifies CASSISSGATYNEQFF. Complete variable domain (other parts from reference TRBV19 and TRBJ2-1): DGGITQSPKYLFRKEGQNVTLSCEQNLNHDAMYWYRQDPGQGLRLIYYSQIVNDFQKGDIAEGYSVSREKKESFPLTVTSAQKNPTAFYLCASSISSGATYNEQFFGPGTRLTVL.